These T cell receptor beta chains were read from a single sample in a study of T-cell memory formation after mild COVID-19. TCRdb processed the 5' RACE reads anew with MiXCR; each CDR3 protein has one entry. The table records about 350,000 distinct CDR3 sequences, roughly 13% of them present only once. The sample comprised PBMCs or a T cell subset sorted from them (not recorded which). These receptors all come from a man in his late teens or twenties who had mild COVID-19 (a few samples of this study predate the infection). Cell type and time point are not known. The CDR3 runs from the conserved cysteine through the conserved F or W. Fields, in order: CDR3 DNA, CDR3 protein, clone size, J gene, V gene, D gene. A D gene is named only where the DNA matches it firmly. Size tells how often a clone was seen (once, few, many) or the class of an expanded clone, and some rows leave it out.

CDR3 DNA: TGTGCCAGCAGCCCCCGCGTACCCCCCTACGAGCAGTACTTC
CDR3 protein: CASSPRVPPYEQYF
clone size: few
J gene: TRBJ2-7
V gene: TRBV12-3/TRBV12-4
D gene: NA

CDR3 DNA: TGCGCCAGCAGCCCTGGAGCGGTACTAAGCACAGATACGCAGTATTTT
CDR3 protein: CASSPGAVLSTDTQYF
clone size: many
J gene: TRBJ2-3
V gene: TRBV4-1
D gene: NA

CDR3 DNA: TGTGCCAGCAGCAACCTGACACTTGAGAACACTGAAGCTTTCTTT
CDR3 protein: CASSNLTLENTEAFF
clone size: few
J gene: TRBJ1-1
V gene: TRBV7-8
D gene: NA

CDR3 DNA: TGCAGTGCTGGACCTTCGGGGGCCGGCACAGATACGCAGTATTTT
CDR3 protein: CSAGPSGAGTDTQYF
clone size: few
J gene: TRBJ2-3
V gene: TRBV20-1
D gene: NA

CDR3 DNA: TGTGCCAGCAGTCAACGGAGGACAGGAGGAACCTACGAGCAGTACTTC
CDR3 protein: CASSQRRTGGTYEQYF
clone size: few
J gene: TRBJ2-7
V gene: TRBV6-2/TRBV6-3
D gene: TRBD1

CDR3 DNA: TGTGCCAGCGGCTTATTTATGACAGCCGGGGAGACCCAGTACTTC
CDR3 protein: CASGLFMTAGETQYF
clone size: NA
J gene: TRBJ2-5
V gene: TRBV7-2
D gene: NA

CDR3 DNA: TGTGCCAGCAGCTTATCTACAGCCCCCCAAGAGACCCAGTACTTC
CDR3 protein: CASSLSTAPQETQYF
clone size: NA
J gene: TRBJ2-5
V gene: TRBV5-4
D gene: NA

CDR3 DNA: TGTGCCAGCAGTTTATATGAGGGCGCCGGGGAGCTGTTTTTT
CDR3 protein: CASSLYEGAGELFF
clone size: many
J gene: TRBJ2-2
V gene: TRBV12-3/TRBV12-4
D gene: NA

CDR3 DNA: TGCAGTGCTTCGGGTGGAATAGCTGGAAACACCATATATTTT
CDR3 protein: CSASGGIAGNTIYF
clone size: few
J gene: TRBJ1-3
V gene: TRBV20-1
D gene: NA

CDR3 DNA: TGTGCCAGCAGCCCCCGGGCCGCGGGAGAGACCCAGTACTTC
CDR3 protein: CASSPRAAGETQYF
clone size: NA
J gene: TRBJ2-5
V gene: TRBV7-2
D gene: NA

CDR3 DNA: TGTGCCAGCAGTCGAGACAGGGCCAATGAAAAACTGTTTTTT
CDR3 protein: CASSRDRANEKLFF
clone size: few
J gene: TRBJ1-4
V gene: TRBV6-1
D gene: TRBD1

CDR3 DNA: TGTGCCAGCAGCGGCAGGGGTGGCGCAGAGACCCAGTACTTC
CDR3 protein: CASSGRGGAETQYF
clone size: NA
J gene: TRBJ2-5
V gene: TRBV12-3/TRBV12-4
D gene: NA

CDR3 DNA: TGTGCCAGCAGTCAGCCGGAGGGTAATGCTGAAGCTTTCTTT
CDR3 protein: CASSQPEGNAEAFF
clone size: NA
J gene: TRBJ1-1
V gene: TRBV12-3/TRBV12-4
D gene: NA

CDR3 DNA: TGTGCCAGCAGACTGGACAGGGTCGATGGCTACACCTTC
CDR3 protein: CASRLDRVDGYTF
clone size: NA
J gene: TRBJ1-2
V gene: TRBV12-3/TRBV12-4
D gene: TRBD1

CDR3 DNA: TGTGCCAGCAGCCCTCGACAGCTCTCTGGGGCCAACGTCCTGACTTTC
CDR3 protein: CASSPRQLSGANVLTF
clone size: NA
J gene: TRBJ2-6
V gene: TRBV7-8
D gene: NA

CDR3 DNA: TGTGCCAGCAGCTTAGTCCAGGGGGAAGGTCAGCCCCAGCATTTT
CDR3 protein: CASSLVQGEGQPQHF
clone size: NA
J gene: TRBJ1-5
V gene: TRBV7-2
D gene: TRBD1

CDR3 DNA: TGCGCCAGCAGCCAAGAATTTCGGGGCTTTGACCAGCCCCAGCATTTT
CDR3 protein: CASSQEFRGFDQPQHF
clone size: NA
J gene: TRBJ1-5
V gene: TRBV4-3
D gene: NA

CDR3 DNA: TGTGCCAGCAGTTCTGGAGGGTTCCCCTCACCCCTCCACTTT
CDR3 protein: CASSSGGFPSPLHF
clone size: NA
J gene: TRBJ1-6
V gene: TRBV12-3/TRBV12-4
D gene: NA

CDR3 DNA: TGCGCCAGCAGCCAAGGAGGCCCTGAAGCTTTCTTT
CDR3 protein: CASSQGGPEAFF
clone size: many
J gene: TRBJ1-1
V gene: TRBV4-1
D gene: NA

CDR3 DNA: TGCGCCAGTGGACAGGGGATGGATGGCTACACCTTC
CDR3 protein: CASGQGMDGYTF
clone size: few
J gene: TRBJ1-2
V gene: TRBV5-1
D gene: TRBD1

CDR3 DNA: TGCGCCAGCAGCCAAGATGCAGCATCCTGGGAGCTGTTTTTT
CDR3 protein: CASSQDAASWELFF
clone size: NA
J gene: TRBJ2-2
V gene: TRBV4-1
D gene: NA

CDR3 DNA: TGCGCCAGCAGCACCGGCCCCCGAGGCATGAACACTGAAGCTTTCTTT
CDR3 protein: CASSTGPRGMNTEAFF
clone size: few
J gene: TRBJ1-1
V gene: TRBV5-1
D gene: NA

CDR3 DNA: TGTGCCAGCAGCTTAAGGCGCCAGACGGAGACCCAGTACTTC
CDR3 protein: CASSLRRQTETQYF
clone size: few
J gene: TRBJ2-5
V gene: TRBV7-2
D gene: NA

CDR3 DNA: TGCGCCAGCAGCCAAGATGCGAGACCCACTAATGAAAAACTGTTTTTT
CDR3 protein: CASSQDARPTNEKLFF
clone size: few
J gene: TRBJ1-4
V gene: TRBV4-3
D gene: NA

CDR3 DNA: TGTGCCAGCAGCTCAACACTAGCGGGGGGGCCAGATACGCAGTATTTT
CDR3 protein: CASSSTLAGGPDTQYF
clone size: NA
J gene: TRBJ2-3
V gene: TRBV7-3
D gene: TRBD2

CDR3 DNA: TGCAGCGTTGAAAGGTCCCGGGAGACCCAGTACTTC
CDR3 protein: CSVERSRETQYF
clone size: NA
J gene: TRBJ2-5
V gene: TRBV29-1
D gene: NA

CDR3 DNA: TGTGCCAGCTCCCGGACAGTCGGTGAAAAACTGTTTTTT
CDR3 protein: CASSRTVGEKLFF
clone size: few
J gene: TRBJ1-4
V gene: TRBV6-5
D gene: NA

CDR3 DNA: TGTGCCAGCAGTTTAGACAGTGTCACCGGGGAGCTGTTTTTT
CDR3 protein: CASSLDSVTGELFF
clone size: NA
J gene: TRBJ2-2
V gene: TRBV27
D gene: NA

CDR3 DNA: TGTGCCACCAGTGATCAGGGGCGGGAGACCCAGTACTTC
CDR3 protein: CATSDQGRETQYF
clone size: many
J gene: TRBJ2-5
V gene: TRBV24-1
D gene: NA

CDR3 DNA: TGTGCCAGCAGTTACAAGCGGGGGGACACAGATACGCAGTATTTT
CDR3 protein: CASSYKRGDTDTQYF
clone size: NA
J gene: TRBJ2-3
V gene: TRBV6-5
D gene: TRBD2

CDR3 DNA: TGCGCCAGCCGAGCGAACAAGGGGCTAATCGCCAATGAGCAGTTCTTC
CDR3 protein: CASRANKGLIANEQFF
clone size: NA
J gene: TRBJ2-1
V gene: TRBV4-3
D gene: NA